What follows are 16 T cell receptor beta chains derived from one specimen sequenced in a study of blood T cell repertoires in COVID-19. Clones were sequenced by immunoSEQ multiplex PCR, and TCRdb holds only the in-frame ones, with some missing. The repertoire holds about 140,000 clones, with 70% to 90% as singletons. The sequenced sample consisted of peripheral blood. The receptors were sampled from a woman aged 45-59 years with acute or convalescent COVID-19.

The chain links TRBV10-3 to TRBJ2-3; TRBD1 matches at 8 bases. The germline gives CDR1 ENHRY, CDR2 SYGVKD. After removal of 0 bases from V and 6 bases from J, the junction contained 2 bases not matched to a gene. The CDR3 totals 14 residues. Here the CDR3 reads CAISESRGQDTQYF. The CDR3 nucleotides are TGTGCCATCAGTGAGTCCAGGGGGCAGGATACGCAGTATTTT.

CDR3 region: CASSWVEDTEAFF. The CDR3 DNA sequence: TGTGCCAGCAGCTGGGTCGAGGACACTGAAGCTTTCTTT. This sequence joins TRBV5-5 and TRBJ1-1; D uncertain. The ends were cut back, 3 bases at V and 3 bases at J, with 9 bases in the middle. The CDR3 extends over 13 amino acids. In germline, CDR1 is SGHKS, CDR2 YYEKEE (reference sequence).

This chain connects TRBV5-8 to TRBJ1-5; a possible D gene is TRBD1 (5 bases). Germline CDR1 and CDR2: SGHTS and YDEGEE. There are 12 residues in the CDR3. V was cut by 6 bases and J by 6 bases, with 10 bases left in between. Here the CDR3 DNA reads TGTGCCAGCACGTGGAGGGGTCAGCCCCAGCATTTT. It yields the protein CASTWRGQPQHF.

The gene calls are TRBV2 and TRBJ2-7, with 9 bases aligning to TRBD2. The junction had 9 bases not matched to a gene; V was cut back by 8 bases and J by 1 base. The CDR3 runs to 15 residues. Per the germline V gene, CDR1 is SNHLY and CDR2 is FYNNEI. The CDR3 DNA sequence: TGTGCCAGCGGATTAGCGGGGGCGACGTCCTACGAGCAGTACTTC. Residues: CASGLAGATSYEQYF.

This rearrangement joins TRBV10-3 to TRBJ1-2, with D tentatively TRBD1 (6 bases). V was shortened by 2 bases and J by 2 bases, with 6 bases between the two germline ends. The CDR3 runs to 13 residues. Per the germline V gene, CDR1 is ENHRY and CDR2 is SYGVKD. The CDR3: CAISETGNYGYTF. In DNA, the CDR3 is TGTGCCATCAGTGAGACAGGGAACTATGGCTACACCTTC.

This chain uses TRBV19 with TRBJ2-3, with TRBD2 identical over 9 bases. Germline V CDR1 and CDR2: LNHDA, SQIVND (reference sequence). The CDR3 spans 15 residues. The junction had 6 bases not matched to a gene; V was cut back by 6 bases and J by 2 bases. DNA of the CDR3: TGTGCCAGTAGCCGAAGCGGGGGGTCCACAGATACGCAGTATTTT. Translated, it gives CASSRSGGSTDTQYF.

The DNA for the CDR3 is TGTGCTAGTGGTTTGGTAGCGGGGGGGGACAATGAGCAGTTCTTC. This codes for CASGLVAGGDNEQFF. The chain has TRBV12-5 and TRBJ2-1; 10 bases align to TRBD2. Germline CDR1 and CDR2: LGHNT and FRNRAP. After removal of 0 bases from V and 5 bases from J, the junction contained 1 base not matched to a gene. This CDR3 spans 15 amino acids.

The chain recombines TRBV19 with TRBJ2-7; D remains ambiguous. V was pared by 6 bases and J by 5 bases, with 14 bases between. Germline V lookup: CDR1 LNHDA, CDR2 SQIVND (reference sequence). CDR3 size: 13 residues. The CDR3 DNA reads TGTGCCAGTAGCAGGAACCTCGACAACGAGCAGTACTTC. The encoded protein is CASSRNLDNEQYF.

This clone came up a few times. Written as DNA, the CDR3 is TGTGCCAGCAGCCAGCGACAGGGGGCACGTCAGCCCCAGCATTTT. This translates into CASSQRQGARQPQHF. V is TRBV7-2 and J is TRBJ1-5, with 10 bases fitting TRBD1. The CDR3 spans 15 residues. V was pared by 5 bases and J by 6 bases, with 7 bases of the junction left unmatched. Germline-derived CDR1 and CDR2 are SGHTA and FQGNSA.

This chain links TRBV19 with TRBJ2-2; 9 bases are shared with TRBD2. J gave up 0 bases and V 6 bases, and 5 bases lay outside the gene matches. Germline assignment: CDR1 LNHDA and CDR2 SQIVND (reference sequence). This CDR3 contains 16 residues. CDR3 sequence reads: CASRRRGGSNTGELFF. CDR3 in DNA: TGTGCCAGTAGGCGGCGGGGGGGATCGAACACCGGGGAGCTGTTTTTT.

The chain joins TRBV6-1 to TRBJ1-2; D gene uncertain. V was pared by 1 base and J by 3 bases, with 15 bases between. Germline values: CDR1 MNHNS, CDR2 SASEGT. The CDR3 totals 16 residues. As DNA, the CDR3 is TGTGCCAGCAGTGAAGGGGAAAGGAGGGCTTACTATGGCTACACCTTC. Amino acid sequence: CASSEGERRAYYGYTF.

The chain carries TRBV11-2 and TRBJ2-7; 9 bases fit TRBD1. V was pared by 1 base and J by 5 bases, with 9 bases of the junction left unmatched. The germline CDR1 and CDR2 sequences are SGHAT and FQNNGV. CDR3 length: 16 amino acids. CDR3 loop: CASSLVWTGVKNEQYF. The CDR3 nucleotides read TGTGCCAGCAGCTTAGTTTGGACAGGGGTGAAGAACGAGCAGTACTTC.

A single count supports this clone. V is TRBV28 and J is TRBJ1-2; TRBD1 matches 11 bases. This CDR3 contains 14 residues. CDR1 MDHEN and CDR2 SYDVKM come from the germline V gene. Unmatched junction bases numbered 2, after V lost 4 bases and J lost 4 bases. As DNA, the CDR3 is TGTGCCAGCAGTTCGGGGACAGGGGGCTATGGCTACACCTTC. Translated: CASSSGTGGYGYTF.

This chain uses TRBV2 with TRBJ2-5; 14 nucleotides align to TRBD2. Unmatched junction bases numbered 5, after V lost 5 bases and J lost 3 bases. Germline V gives CDR1 SNHLY, CDR2 FYNNEI. The CDR3 contains 16 residues. As DNA, the CDR3 is TGTGCCAGCAGTAGACTAGCGGGGGGGACTAAAGAGACCCAGTACTTC. Amino acid sequence: CASSRLAGGTKETQYF.

CDR3 region: CASSPQGQSPLHF. DNA for the CDR3: TGTGCCAGCAGCCCCCAGGGGCAATCACCCCTCCACTTT. The chain carries TRBV6-6 and TRBJ1-6, with D perhaps TRBD1 (6 bases). V lost 6 bases to trimming and J lost 10 bases, with 13 bases between them. Looked up from germline, CDR1 is MNHNY and CDR2 is SVGAGI (reference sequence). The CDR3 consists of 13 residues.

CDR3 sequence: CATSEGTGDGSYNEQFF. CDR3 sequence (DNA): TGTGCCACCAGTGAGGGGACAGGGGACGGCTCCTACAATGAGCAGTTCTTC. The chain is built from TRBV24-1 and TRBJ2-1; 10 bases align to TRBD1. Germline-derived CDR1 and CDR2 are KGHDR and SFDVKD. With V trimmed by 4 bases and J by 0 bases, 5 bases remained unmatched. There are 17 residues in the CDR3.